This T cell receptor (beta chain) appears in the sequencing data of a study of graft-versus-host responses after intestinal transplantation. Looking at the study overall: Among the recipients, all got anti-thymocyte globulin induction and then tacrolimus and steroids for 3 to 4 years.

Study-level points and caveats: The study associated peak circulating GvH clone levels with early post-transplant HvG declines.

Germline CDR1 is LGHNA and CDR2 is YNFKEQ. Trimming pared 0 bases from V and 1 base from J, leaving 13 bases between. The CDR3 runs 17 residues. With regard to this clone: Its antigen is unknown.

Measured with immunoSEQ multiplex PCR; TCRdb has only the in-frame clones, and not every one. Altogether 35,000 to 45,000 clones are present, less than 95% being singletons, with the ten largest covering around 0.2%. This TCR came from a human donor who was the organ donor for an intestinal transplant. The V call is TRBV4-2, the J call TRBJ1-5; a possible D gene is TRBD1 (6 bases). This material consisted of unstimulated CD4+ T cells sorted from spleen or lymph node cells, taken before transplant. DNA of the CDR3: TGTGCCAGCAGCCAAGATCTAGCGACAGGAAGCAATCAGCCCCAGCATTTT. Encoded protein: CASSQDLATGSNQPQHF.